The clone carrying this T cell receptor (beta chain) was counted many times. This sample is part of a study of regulatory T cells in long-lasting Graves disease. The ends were cut back, 6 bases at V and 0 bases at J, with 11 bases in the middle. The CDR3 sequence is 14 residues long. In building TCR beta libraries, iRepertoire HTBI primers were used together with Arm-PCR of CDR3 regions. TCRdb reanalysed the multiplex PCR reads using MiXCR and keeps one entry per CDR3 protein. The sample yields roughly 500,000 distinct CDR3 sequences, about 22% seen once. As to time point: persistent/refractory GD, antithyroid drugs over 5 years with positive TRAb. RNA isolated from PBMCs was used to make the TCR library.

The clonotype originates from a female donor with Graves disease. The material sequenced was peripheral blood mononuclear cells (PBMCs), taken when the disease was refractory, from a patient treated with antithyroid drugs. J is TRBJ1-1 and V is TRBV12-3 or TRBV12-4; tentative D call: TRBD1 (5 bases). CDR3 bases: TGTGCCAGCAGAGGTGGGGGGGTGAACACTGAAGCTTTCTTT. As protein: CASRGGGVNTEAFF.